Each of the 31 T cell receptor beta chains below was sequenced from the same sample in a study of T cell responses to AZD1222 COVID-19 vaccine. Assay: immunoSEQ multiplex PCR; the TCRdb copy retains only in-frame clones and omits some. There are about 120,000 clones in the sample; around nine tenths occur only once, and roughly 2.5% lies in the top ten. Sequences were derived from peripheral blood, sampled 28 days after the second AZD1222 dose. The receptors originated from an adult who received the AZD1222 COVID-19 vaccine.

The rearrangement joins TRBV10-3 to TRBJ2-5, with D tentatively TRBD1 or TRBD2 (5 bases each). The CDR3 contains 15 residues. V gave up 2 bases and J gave up 2 bases, with 12 bases separating them. Germline-derived CDR1 and CDR2 are ENHRY and SYGVKD. In DNA, the CDR3 is TGTGCCATCAGTGAGGAGCTAGGGACGCAAGAGACCCAGTACTTC. This encodes CAISEELGTQETQYF.

V gene TRBV9 combines with J gene TRBJ1-1; 7 bases match TRBD1. The CDR3 runs to 14 residues. Unmatched junction bases numbered 6, after V lost 7 bases and J lost 0 bases. From germline, CDR1 is SGDLS and CDR2 YYNGEE. DNA of the CDR3: TGTGCCAGCGGGGGCAGGGGGGTGAACACTGAAGCTTTCTTT. This encodes CASGGRGVNTEAFF.

The chain recombines TRBV6-5 with TRBJ1-5; D is ambiguous. With 6 bases removed from V and 0 bases from J, the gap between germline ends came to 9 bases. The CDR3 is made up of 14 amino acids. CDR1 is MNHEY, CDR2 SVGAGI, per germline. The CDR3 nucleotides read TGTGCCAGCAGGGGAGTTTATAGCAATCAGCCCCAGCATTTT. It encodes CASRGVYSNQPQHF.

This chain links TRBV7-9 with TRBJ1-6; D is undetermined. The CDR3 totals 14 residues. Germline V CDR1 and CDR2: SEHNR, FQNEAQ (reference sequence). Trimming shortened V by 5 bases and J by 7 bases, and 12 bases separated the two germline ends. The chain's CDR3 is CASSITPGNSPLHF. The CDR3 DNA reads TGTGCCAGCAGCATCACCCCGGGAAATTCACCCCTCCACTTT.

This chain uses TRBV6-2 or TRBV6-3 with TRBJ1-6; D is ambiguous. Trimming left V 4 bases short and J 4 bases short, with 2 bases between. The length of the CDR3 is 12 residues. CDR1 and CDR2 from the germline V gene are MNHEY and SVGEGT. The CDR3, as DNA: TGTGCCAGCAGTTGGTATAATTCACCCCTCCACTTT. It yields the protein CASSWYNSPLHF.

The chain couples TRBV7-2 to TRBJ2-5, with D perhaps TRBD2 (5 bases). Germline V gene sequence: CDR1 SGHTA, CDR2 FQGNSA. Trimming took off 1 base at V and 2 bases at J, with 11 bases between the two ends. The CDR3 spans 15 residues. The CDR3, as DNA: TGTGCCAGCAGCTTAGTCCGCGGGCCACAAGAGACCCAGTACTTC. This codes for CASSLVRGPQETQYF.

This chain joins TRBV28 and TRBJ2-7, with D possibly matching TRBD2 (5 bases). Germline-derived CDR1 and CDR2 are MDHEN and SYDVKM. CDR3 length equals 14 residues. The CDR3 reads CEPEFVGFSGEQYF. The CDR3 nucleotides are TGTGAGCCAGAGTTTGTGGGGTTCTCGGGAGAGCAGTACTTC.

The chain has TRBV5-1 and TRBJ1-4; 9 bases map to TRBD1. Trimming at V came to 4 bases and at J to 6 bases, leaving 4 bases not matched to a gene. Germline-derived CDR1 and CDR2 are SGHRS and YFSETQ. The CDR3 is 14 amino acids. The CDR3 region is CASSMGQGDEKLFF. The CDR3 DNA is TGCGCCAGCAGCATGGGACAGGGAGATGAAAAACTGTTTTTT.

The CDR3 is CASSTRTVPNTEAFF. CDR3 nucleotide sequence: TGTGCCAGCAGCACAAGGACTGTTCCGAACACTGAAGCTTTCTTT. The chain links TRBV7-6 to TRBJ1-1, with D uncertain. With 5 bases removed from V and 1 base from J, the gap between germline ends came to 14 bases. Germline V gene sequence: CDR1 SGHVS, CDR2 FNYEAQ. This CDR3 is 15 amino acids long.

The chain has TRBV28 and TRBJ1-4; D uncertain. V lost 3 bases to trimming and J lost 2 bases, with 13 bases between them. The CDR3 consists of 16 residues. Per germline, CDR1 MDHEN and CDR2 SYDVKM. The CDR3 coding sequence is TGTGCCAGCAGTTTTACCGATACAGCGACTAATGAAAAACTGTTTTTT. It specifies CASSFTDTATNEKLFF.

J is TRBJ1-1 and V is TRBV5-4, with D possibly matching TRBD1 (6 bases). Trimming removed 4 bases at V and 1 base at J, with 8 bases between. Germline lookup yields CDR1 SGHNT and CDR2 YYREEE (reference sequence). This CDR3 spans 13 amino acids. CDR3 bases: TGTGCCAGCAGCCCGACAGGGAACACTGAAGCTTTCTTT. The encoded protein is CASSPTGNTEAFF.

The genes are TRBV4-1 and TRBJ2-1; 14 bases align to TRBD2. V was clipped by 1 base and J by 12 bases; unmatched bases: 8. The CDR3 loop spans 16 amino acids. Per the germline V gene, CDR1 is MGHRA and CDR2 is YSYEKL. CDR3 sequence reads: CASSQGAGLAGVVQFF. The DNA of the CDR3 is TGCGCCAGCAGCCAAGGGGCGGGACTAGCGGGGGTTGTGCAGTTCTTC.

The chain recombines TRBV7-9 with TRBJ2-5, with D perhaps TRBD2 (5 bases). V was clipped by 4 bases and J by 4 bases, with 13 bases between them. CDR3 length equals 14 residues. CDR1 and CDR2 (germline): SEHNR, FQNEAQ (reference sequence). CDR3 bases: TGTGCCAGCAGCTCGGAGGTGACGATAGAGACCCAGTACTTC. Translated: CASSSEVTIETQYF.

J is TRBJ2-7 and V is TRBV12-5; TRBD1 matches 8 bases. Germline lookup yields CDR1 LGHNT and CDR2 FRNRAP. The CDR3 is made up of 13 amino acids. V lost 6 bases to trimming and J lost 1 base; unmatched junction nucleotides: 2. CDR3 in amino acids: CASGRTGSYEQYF. In DNA, the CDR3 is TGTGCTAGTGGGCGGACAGGGTCCTACGAGCAGTACTTC. Full variable domain (rest looked up from reference TRBV12-5 and TRBJ2-7): DARVTQTPRHKVTEMGQEVTMRCQPILGHNTVFWYRQTMMQGLELLAYFRNRAPLDDSGMPKDRFSAEMPDATLATLKIQPSEPRDSAVYFCASGRTGSYEQYFGPGTRLTVT.

The table lists this clone with a count of one. The gene calls are TRBV3-1 (or the pseudogene TRBV3-2) and TRBJ2-1; no definite D call. The V gene lost 4 bases and the J gene lost 12 bases, with 16 bases spanning the gap. The CDR3 length is 13 residues. CDR1 is LGHDT, CDR2 YNNKEL, per germline (reference sequence). CDR3 DNA sequence: TGTGCCAGCAGCCTACGGATTACGAAGATGCAGTTCTTC. Its protein product is CASSLRITKMQFF.

This chain uses TRBV4-2 with TRBJ1-3, with D possibly TRBD1 on 6 matching bases. V lost 4 bases and J 4 bases, leaving 14 bases between the germline ends. CDR1 and CDR2 from the germline V gene are LGHNA and YNFKEQ. The CDR3 runs to 15 residues. As DNA, the CDR3 is TGTGCCAGCAGCCGGACAGACTACTCGGGAAACACCATATATTTT. Amino acid sequence: CASSRTDYSGNTIYF.

V is TRBV5-8 and J is TRBJ2-7; D is perhaps TRBD1 or TRBD2 (5 bases each). The CDR3 spans 13 residues. Germline lookup yields CDR1 SGHTS and CDR2 YDEGEE. V lost 5 bases and J 4 bases, leaving 13 bases between the germline ends. In nucleotides, the CDR3 is TGTGCCAGCAGTTCCGGGGCTTGGTACGAGCAGTACTTC. This sequence encodes CASSSGAWYEQYF.

The V gene is TRBV21-1, the J gene TRBJ2-3; TRBD1 was called by the table and not checked on the DNA. TRBV21-1 is deemed a pseudogene. This CDR3 spans 14 amino acids. The CDR3 DNA reads as TGTGCCAGCAGGAGACAGGGGCCCACAGATACGCAGTATTTT. Amino acid sequence: CASRRQGPTDTQYF.

The V and J genes are TRBV2 and TRBJ2-5; D may be TRBD2 (7 bases). This CDR3 has 16 amino acids. V was clipped by 1 base and J by 2 bases, with 14 bases between them. In germline, CDR1 is SNHLY, CDR2 FYNNEI. CDR3 in DNA: TGTGCCAGCAGTGAAGAACCGGGGGGACATCAAGAGACCCAGTACTTC. Its protein product is CASSEEPGGHQETQYF. The complete variable domain, with remaining parts taken from reference TRBV2 and TRBJ2-5, reads EPEVTQTPSHQVTQMGQEVILRCVPISNHLYFYWYRQILGQKVEFLVSFYNNEISEKSEIFDDQFSVERPDGSNFTLKIRSTKLEDSAMYFCASSEEPGGHQETQYFGPGTRLLVL.

The chain is built from TRBV30 and TRBJ1-6, with TRBD1 identical over 7 bases. Looked up from germline, CDR1 is GTSNPN and CDR2 is SVGIG (reference sequence). The CDR3 covers 12 residues. CDR3 nucleotide sequence: TGTGCGTGGGGGACAGCTAATTCACCCCTCCACTTT. It specifies CAWGTANSPLHF.

This clone was seen a single time. The V and J genes are TRBV18 and TRBJ2-7, with 8 bases identical to TRBD2. Germline loops: CDR1 KGHSH, CDR2 LQKENI. This CDR3 contains 14 residues. Unmatched junction bases numbered 5, after V lost 4 bases and J lost 3 bases. The CDR3 sequence is CASSLERGSYEQYF. The CDR3, as DNA: TGTGCCAGCTCACTGGAGCGGGGGAGCTACGAGCAGTACTTC.

The CDR3 is CASSYSNRGVNEQFF. The CDR3 coding sequence is TGTGCCAGCAGTTACTCGAACAGGGGCGTGAATGAGCAGTTCTTC. The chain combines TRBV6-5 with TRBJ2-1; 7 bases line up with TRBD1. Trimming at V came to 0 bases and at J to 7 bases, leaving 6 bases not matched to a gene. Germline V gives CDR1 MNHEY, CDR2 SVGAGI. The CDR3 is 15 amino acids.

The CDR3 region has the DNA TGTGCCAGCAACGATCAGCCCCAGCATTTT. Its protein product is CASNDQPQHF. The J gene is TRBJ1-5, the V gene TRBV6-5; D remains ambiguous. CDR1 is MNHEY and CDR2 is SVGAGI in the germline V gene. The CDR3 spans 10 residues. The V end was cut by 7 bases, the J end by 5 bases, with 3 bases between.

V usage is TRBV5-1 and J usage is TRBJ2-5, with TRBD2 matching over 11 bases. The germline gives CDR1 SGHRS, CDR2 YFSETQ. V shed 2 bases, J shed 4 bases, and the junction held 7 bases outside the gene matches. The CDR3 is made up of 16 amino acids. This chain's CDR3 is CASSLETTSGAETQYF. The CDR3 region has the DNA TGCGCCAGCAGCTTAGAAACGACTAGCGGGGCAGAGACCCAGTACTTC.

The CDR3 here is CASSLGQSNNNEQFF. CDR3 in DNA: TGTGCCAGCAGCTTAGGGCAGTCTAACAACAATGAGCAGTTCTTC. The chain joins TRBV7-9 to TRBJ2-1; D uncertain. CDR3 length equals 15 residues. Germline V gene data show CDR1 as SEHNR and CDR2 as FQNEAQ (reference sequence). Trimming cost V 1 base and J 5 bases, with 12 bases left between them.

This chain joins TRBV7-2 and TRBJ2-4; 11 positions agree with TRBD2. The CDR3 has 15 amino acids. Losses at the gene ends were 4 bases for V and 13 bases for J; bases not matched to a gene: 12. In germline, CDR1 is SGHTA, CDR2 FQGNSA. The CDR3 here is CASSYGGLAGGRQYF. CDR3 sequence (DNA): TGTGCCAGCAGCTACGGTGGTCTAGCGGGGGGAAGGCAGTACTTC.

The chain has TRBV9 and TRBJ2-3; 10 nucleotides agree with TRBD2. The trim removed 4 bases at V and 2 bases at J, leaving 7 bases unmatched. Germline V gene data show CDR1 as SGDLS and CDR2 as YYNGEE. The CDR3 totals 16 residues. The CDR3 spells CASSPLAGAITDTQYF. The CDR3 DNA sequence: TGTGCCAGCAGCCCCCTAGCGGGGGCGATCACAGATACGCAGTATTTT.

This clone was seen more than once but under ten times. The chain is built from TRBV6-5 and TRBJ2-5, with D maybe TRBD1 (6 bases). The CDR3 consists of 15 residues. CDR1 and CDR2 from the germline V gene are MNHEY and SVGAGI. V was shortened by 6 bases and J by 5 bases, with 19 bases between the two germline ends. The CDR3 protein is CASSQNQGPAETQYF. CDR3 DNA sequence: TGTGCCAGCAGCCAAAACCAGGGGCCCGCGGAGACCCAGTACTTC.

The chain combines TRBV5-1 with TRBJ2-5, with a possible D match to TRBD1 (5 bases). The V gene lost 3 bases and the J gene lost 5 bases, with 14 bases spanning the gap. The CDR3 length is 14 residues. Germline lookup yields CDR1 SGHRS and CDR2 YFSETQ. Written as DNA, the CDR3 is TGCGCCAGCAGCTCGACAGTTTTTCAGGAGACCCAGTACTTC. This codes for CASSSTVFQETQYF.

The chain has TRBV11-1 and TRBJ2-7; no firm D call. V lost 2 bases and J lost 1, with 6 bases in between. The CDR3 is made up of 13 amino acids. CDR1 is SGHAT and CDR2 is FQDESV in the germline V gene (reference sequence). DNA of the CDR3: TGTGCCAGCAGCTTATCCCGTTCCTACGAGCAGTACTTC. Translated: CASSLSRSYEQYF.

This chain uses TRBV11-3 with TRBJ2-7, with 9 positions matching TRBD1. This CDR3 is 15 amino acids long. V was pared by 1 base and J by 6 bases, with 7 bases of the junction left unmatched. Germline V gene data show CDR1 as SGHNT and CDR2 as YENEEA. The CDR3 DNA follows: TGTGCCAGCAGCTTAGGGGGACAGGGATCATTCGAGCAGTACTTC. It encodes CASSLGGQGSFEQYF.